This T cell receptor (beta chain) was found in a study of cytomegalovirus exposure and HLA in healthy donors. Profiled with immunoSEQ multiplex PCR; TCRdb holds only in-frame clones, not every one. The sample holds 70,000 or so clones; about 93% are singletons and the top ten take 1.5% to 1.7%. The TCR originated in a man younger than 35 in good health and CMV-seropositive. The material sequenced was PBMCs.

CDR3 residues: CASSLSGQGDEQFF. CDR3 DNA: TGCGCCAGCAGCTTGTCGGGACAGGGGGATGAGCAGTTCTTC. This chain connects TRBV5-1 to TRBJ2-1; the match to TRBD1 covers 11 bases. There are 14 residues in the CDR3. Trimming took 1 base from V and 8 from J; bases not matched to a gene: 2. The germline V gene encodes CDR1 SGHRS and CDR2 YFSETQ. Supplemented by reference TRBV5-1 and TRBJ2-1, the full variable domain reads KAGVTQTPRYLIKTRGQQVTLSCSPISGHRSVSWYQQTPGQGLQFLFEYFSETQRNKGNFPGRFSGRQFSNSRSEMNVSTLELGDSALYLCASSLSGQGDEQFFGPGTRLTVL.